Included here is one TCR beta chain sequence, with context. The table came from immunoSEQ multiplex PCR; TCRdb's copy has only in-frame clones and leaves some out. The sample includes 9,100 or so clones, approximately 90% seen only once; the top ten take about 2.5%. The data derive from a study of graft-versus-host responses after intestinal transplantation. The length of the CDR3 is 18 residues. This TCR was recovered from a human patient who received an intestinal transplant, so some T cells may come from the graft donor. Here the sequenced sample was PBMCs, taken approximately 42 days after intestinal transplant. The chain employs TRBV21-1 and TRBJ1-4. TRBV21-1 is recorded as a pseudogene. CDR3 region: CASSVRVATKVHNEKLFF. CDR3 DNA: TGTGCCAGCAGTGTACGTGTAGCTACAAAGGTGCATAATGAAAAACTGTTTTTT.